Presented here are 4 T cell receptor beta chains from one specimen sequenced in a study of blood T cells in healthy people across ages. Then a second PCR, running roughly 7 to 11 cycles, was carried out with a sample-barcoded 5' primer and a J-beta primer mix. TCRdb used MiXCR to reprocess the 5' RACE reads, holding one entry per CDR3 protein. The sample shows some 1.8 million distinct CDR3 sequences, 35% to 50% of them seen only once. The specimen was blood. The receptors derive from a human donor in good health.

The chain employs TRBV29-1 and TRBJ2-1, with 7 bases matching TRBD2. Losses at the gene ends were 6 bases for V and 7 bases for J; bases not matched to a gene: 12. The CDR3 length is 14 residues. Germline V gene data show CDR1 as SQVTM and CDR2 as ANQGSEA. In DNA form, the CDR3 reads TGCAGCGTCCTCCTCGGGGGGATTACTAATGAGCAGTTCTTC. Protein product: CSVLLGGITNEQFF.

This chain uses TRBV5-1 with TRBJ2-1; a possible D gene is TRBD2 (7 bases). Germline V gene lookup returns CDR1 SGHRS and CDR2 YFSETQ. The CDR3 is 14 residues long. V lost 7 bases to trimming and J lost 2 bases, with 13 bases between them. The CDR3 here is CASSEGGTYNEQFF. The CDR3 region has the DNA TGCGCCAGCTCGGAGGGGGGGACCTACAATGAGCAGTTCTTC. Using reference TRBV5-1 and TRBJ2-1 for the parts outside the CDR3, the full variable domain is KAGVTQTPRYLIKTRGQQVTLSCSPISGHRSVSWYQQTPGQGLQFLFEYFSETQRNKGNFPGRFSGRQFSNSRSEMNVSTLELGDSALYLCASSEGGTYNEQFFGPGTRLTVL.

CDR3 nucleotide sequence: TGTGCCAGCAGCCGTCCCGGGACAGGGCCGGGCGGCGGCTACACCTTC. Protein sequence: CASSRPGTGPGGGYTF. V is TRBV7-9 and J is TRBJ1-2, with TRBD1 identical over 9 bases. Per germline, CDR1 SEHNR and CDR2 FQNEAQ (reference sequence). The CDR3 extends over 16 amino acids. V lost 5 bases, J lost 8 bases, and 15 bases stayed unmatched. Supplemented by reference TRBV7-9 and TRBJ1-2, the full variable domain reads DTGVSQNPRHKITKRGQNVTFRCDPISEHNRLYWYRQTLGQGPEFLTYFQNEAQLEKSRLLSDRFSAERPKGSFSTLEIQRTEQGDSAMYLCASSRPGTGPGGGYTFGSGTRLTVV.

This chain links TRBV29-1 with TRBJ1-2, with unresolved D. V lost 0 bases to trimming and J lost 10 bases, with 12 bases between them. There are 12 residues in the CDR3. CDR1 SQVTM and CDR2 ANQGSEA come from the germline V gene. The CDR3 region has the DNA TGCAGCGTTGAAGATCGTCCGGAGGACTACACCTTC. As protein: CSVEDRPEDYTF.